A single sample gave rise to the 6 T cell receptor beta chains below, sequenced in a study of OX40 agonist ivuxolimab in advanced cancers. Measured with immunoSEQ multiplex PCR; TCRdb has only the in-frame clones, and not every one. The sample records about 59,000 clones, around 92% being singletons. Sequences were derived from CD4+ or CD8+ T cells sorted from blood, sampled in a trial of the OX40 agonist ivuxolimab. The receptors were sampled from an adult with an advanced solid tumor such as melanoma, head and neck, liver or kidney cancer.

This chain uses TRBV19 with TRBJ1-1; D gene unclear. The CDR3 covers 14 residues. Germline V lookup: CDR1 LNHDA, CDR2 SQIVND (reference sequence). The ends were cut back, 6 bases at V and 1 base at J, with 12 bases in the middle. The CDR3 DNA sequence: TGTGCCAGTAGGGTTCGGGAATCGAACACTGAAGCTTTCTTT. Translation gives CASRVRESNTEAFF. Using reference TRBV19 and TRBJ1-1 for the parts outside the CDR3, the full variable domain is DGGITQSPKYLFRKEGQNVTLSCEQNLNHDAMYWYRQDPGQGLRLIYYSQIVNDFQKGDIAEGYSVSREKKESFPLTVTSAQKNPTAFYLCASRVRESNTEAFFGQGTRLTVV.

The V and J genes are TRBV7-2 and TRBJ2-2; TRBD1 is a possible D gene (6 bases). The CDR3 has 15 residues. Germline lookup yields CDR1 SGHTA and CDR2 FQGNSA. V gave up 4 bases and J gave up 0 bases, with 9 bases separating them. CDR3 residues: CASSSDRPNTGELFF. The DNA for the CDR3 is TGTGCCAGCAGCTCCGACAGGCCGAACACCGGGGAGCTGTTTTTT. The full variable domain, in which reference TRBV7-2 and TRBJ2-2 provide the parts outside the CDR3, is GAGVSQSPSNKVTEKGKDVELRCDPISGHTALYWYRQSLGQGLEFLIYFQGNSAPDKSGLPSDRFSAERTGGSVSTLTIQRTQQEDSAVYLCASSSDRPNTGELFFGEGSRLTVL.

V usage is TRBV6-1 and J usage is TRBJ1-5; TRBD1 aligns across 9 bases. The CDR3 has 13 amino acids. J gave up 6 bases and V 6 bases, and 3 bases lay outside the gene matches. Germline CDR1 reads MNHNS; CDR2 reads SASEGT. CDR3 in amino acids: CASRQGAAQPQHF. CDR3 nucleotide sequence: TGTGCCAGCAGACAGGGGGCCGCTCAGCCCCAGCATTTT.

V usage is TRBV7-8 and J usage is TRBJ2-1, with D unclear. The CDR3 runs to 18 residues. The V gene's germline CDR1 is SGHVS and CDR2 FQNEAQ. Trimming pared 4 bases from V and 0 bases from J, leaving 19 bases between. The CDR3 DNA reads TGTGCCAGCAGCTATGACTCGGACGGGCTGGGCTCCTACAATGAGCAGTTCTTC. This translates into CASSYDSDGLGSYNEQFF.

This clone came up a few times. This sequence joins TRBV4-2 and TRBJ1-1, with a tentative D call TRBD1 (5 bases). V lost 4 bases to trimming and J lost 4 bases, with 13 bases between them. CDR3 length: 14 amino acids. Per the germline V gene, CDR1 is LGHNA and CDR2 is YNFKEQ. CDR3 protein: CASSPERGVTEAFF. The CDR3 coding sequence is TGTGCCAGCAGCCCCGAGAGAGGGGTCACTGAAGCTTTCTTT.

The rearrangement uses TRBV30 and TRBJ1-1, with D perhaps matching TRBD1 (5 bases). Germline V CDR1 and CDR2: GTSNPN, SVGIG (reference sequence). The CDR3 spans 11 residues. Trimming pared 1 base from V and 8 bases from J, leaving 8 bases between. CDR3 protein: CAWSEGFEAFF. Written as DNA, the CDR3 is TGTGCCTGGAGTGAGGGGTTCGAAGCTTTCTTT.